This T cell receptor beta chain was identified during a study of identical twins. TCRdb re-analysed the 5' RACE reads in MiXCR, keeping a single row per CDR3 protein. In the table there are fewer than 350,000 distinct CDR3 sequences, about 8.9% of which are singletons. Donors were all healthy Caucasians. This sample also belongs to another study, concerning yellow fever vaccine responses in identical twins. That report adds: As reported, the vaccine T cell response of twins seemed partly convergent and partly personalized.

This receptor was taken from a woman younger than 35 in good health. Specimen: memory (CD45RO+) T cells sorted from blood.

CDR3: CSGRGLDGNTIYF. The CDR3 DNA follows: TGCAGCGGACGCGGGCTCGATGGAAACACCATATATTTT. The chain combines TRBV29-1 with TRBJ1-3, with unresolved D. Germline CDR1 reads SQVTM; CDR2 reads ANQGSEA. The germline V and J ends were trimmed by 7 bases and 3 bases, with 13 bases remaining between them. The CDR3 extends over 13 amino acids.